A selection of T cell receptor beta chains follows, all from one sample in a study of tumor-infiltrating lymphocytes in primary liver carcinoma. MiXCR, applied by TCRdb to the multiplex PCR reads, yields one record per CDR3 protein. The table has about 320,000 distinct CDR3 sequences, around 50% seen once. Sequencing input: peripheral blood. These receptors came from a woman aged 25 to 39 with primary liver carcinoma and hepatitis B virus infection. CDR3s include the opening cysteine and the closing phenylalanine or tryptophan.

length	J	V	CDR3
14	TRBJ2-7	TRBV11-2	CASSPTDKGEEQYF
14	TRBJ2-5	TRBV4-1	CTSSLRDRQETQYF
15	TRBJ2-3	TRBV15	CATSRDWTSTDTQYF
17	TRBJ1-2	TRBV4-2	CGSSQETAQGLNYGYTF
17	TRBJ2-1	TRBV6-2/TRBV6-3	CASSPDCLLRIYNEQFF
15	TRBJ2-7	TRBV4-2	CASSQEGPLSYEQYF
14	TRBJ2-7	TRBV12-3/TRBV12-4	CASSPSGGASEQYF
18	TRBJ2-3	TRBV7-9	CASSLGVGSGPNTDTQYF
14	TRBJ1-2	TRBV28	CASSLRWDFYGYTF
16	TRBJ2-1	TRBV29-1	CSVDAGTSGANNEQFF
12	TRBJ2-7	TRBV10-2	CASSDMGAEQYF
13	TRBJ2-5	TRBV5-6	CASSPNSRETQYF
20	TRBJ2-1	TRBV6-6	CASCRQVGDPSKRDYNEQFF
14	TRBJ1-3	TRBV6-1	CASSVTDSGNTIYF
13	TRBJ1-1	TRBV30	CAWGREWDTEAFF
18	TRBJ2-3	TRBV5-4	CASSDQFSIAGFTDTQYF
13	TRBJ1-1	TRBV6-1	CASSAKMNTEALF
13	TRBJ1-1	TRBV2	CASRGQGATEAFF
16	TRBJ2-7	TRBV4-2	CASSQDEQPSTYEQYF
17	TRBJ1-2	TRBV6-2/TRBV6-3	CASSYSPGARANYDYTF
12	TRBJ1-1	TRBV29-1	CSVESEDPEAFF
15	TRBJ1-1	TRBV5-1	CASSLVRGFNYEAFF